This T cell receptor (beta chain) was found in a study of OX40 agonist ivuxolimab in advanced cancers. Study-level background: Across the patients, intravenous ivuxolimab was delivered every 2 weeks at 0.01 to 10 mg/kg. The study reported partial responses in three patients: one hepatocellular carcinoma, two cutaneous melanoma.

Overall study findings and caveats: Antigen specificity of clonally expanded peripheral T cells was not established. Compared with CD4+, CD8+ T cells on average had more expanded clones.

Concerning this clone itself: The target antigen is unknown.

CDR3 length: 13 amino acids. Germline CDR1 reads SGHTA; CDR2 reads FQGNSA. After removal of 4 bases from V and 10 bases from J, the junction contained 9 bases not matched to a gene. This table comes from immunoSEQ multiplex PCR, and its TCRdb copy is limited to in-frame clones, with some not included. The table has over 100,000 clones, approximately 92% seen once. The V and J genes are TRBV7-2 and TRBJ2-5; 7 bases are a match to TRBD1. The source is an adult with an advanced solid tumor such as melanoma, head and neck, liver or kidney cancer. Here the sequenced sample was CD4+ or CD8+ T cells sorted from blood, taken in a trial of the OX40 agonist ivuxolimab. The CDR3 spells CASSYRGRRVQYF. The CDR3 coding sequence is TGTGCCAGCAGCTACAGGGGCCGCCGTGTCCAGTACTTC.